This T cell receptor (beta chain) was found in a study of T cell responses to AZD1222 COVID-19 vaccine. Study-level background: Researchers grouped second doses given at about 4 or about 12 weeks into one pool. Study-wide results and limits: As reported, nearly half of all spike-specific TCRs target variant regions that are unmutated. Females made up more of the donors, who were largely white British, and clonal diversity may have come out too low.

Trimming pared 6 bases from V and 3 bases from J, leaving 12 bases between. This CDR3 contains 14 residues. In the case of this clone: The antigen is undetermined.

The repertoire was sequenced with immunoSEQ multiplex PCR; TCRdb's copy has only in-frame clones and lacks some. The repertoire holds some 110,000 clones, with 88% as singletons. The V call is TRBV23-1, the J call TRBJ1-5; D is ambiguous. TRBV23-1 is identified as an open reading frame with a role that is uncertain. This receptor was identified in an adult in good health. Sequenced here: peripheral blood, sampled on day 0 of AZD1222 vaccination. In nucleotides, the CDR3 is TGCGCCAGCAGCGTTTTTATGGACAATCAGCCCCAGCATTTT. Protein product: CASSVFMDNQPQHF.